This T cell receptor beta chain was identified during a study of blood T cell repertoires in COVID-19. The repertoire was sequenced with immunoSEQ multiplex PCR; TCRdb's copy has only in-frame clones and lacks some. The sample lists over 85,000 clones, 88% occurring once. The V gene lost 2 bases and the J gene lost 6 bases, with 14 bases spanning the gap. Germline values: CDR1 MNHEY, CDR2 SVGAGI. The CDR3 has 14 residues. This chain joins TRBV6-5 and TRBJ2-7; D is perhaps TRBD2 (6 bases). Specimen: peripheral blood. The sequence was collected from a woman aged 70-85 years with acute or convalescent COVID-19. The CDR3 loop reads CASSYTGPGGEQYF. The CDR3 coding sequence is TGTGCCAGCAGTTACACAGGCCCCGGGGGCGAGCAGTACTTC.